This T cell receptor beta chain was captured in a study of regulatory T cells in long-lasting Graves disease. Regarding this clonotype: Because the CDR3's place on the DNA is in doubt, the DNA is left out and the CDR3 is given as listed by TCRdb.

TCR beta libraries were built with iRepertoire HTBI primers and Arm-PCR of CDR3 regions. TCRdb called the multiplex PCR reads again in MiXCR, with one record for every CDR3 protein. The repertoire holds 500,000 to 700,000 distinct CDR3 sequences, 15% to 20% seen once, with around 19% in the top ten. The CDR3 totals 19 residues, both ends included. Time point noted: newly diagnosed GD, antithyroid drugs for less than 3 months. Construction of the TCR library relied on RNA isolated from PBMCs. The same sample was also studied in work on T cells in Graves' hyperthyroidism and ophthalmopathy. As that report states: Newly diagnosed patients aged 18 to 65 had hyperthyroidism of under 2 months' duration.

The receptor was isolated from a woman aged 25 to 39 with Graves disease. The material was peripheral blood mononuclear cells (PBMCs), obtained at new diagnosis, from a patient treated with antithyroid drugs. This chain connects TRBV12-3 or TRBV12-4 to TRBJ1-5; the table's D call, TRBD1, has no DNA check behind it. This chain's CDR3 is CASSLEHEQYFGPGQPQHF.